Below, 14 T cell receptor beta chains from the same sample are listed, as sequenced in a study of shared clonotypes between healthy human individuals. Naive CD8 cells lacked CD45RO, underwent positive selection for CCR7 and left out terminally differentiated effector memory CD45RA+ cells. TCRdb's copy holds only in-frame clones and misses some; the assay was immunoSEQ multiplex PCR. The table records 750,000 to 1,000,000 clones, almost 95% of them present only once. Material for sequencing was naive CD8+ T cells sorted from blood. Receptor source: a man aged 30 to 39 in good health.

With respect to this clone: The same CDR3 can be traced to other DNA sequences in this sample. The chain carries TRBV5-4 and TRBJ2-7; the match to TRBD2 covers 8 bases. Germline V CDR1 and CDR2: SGHNT, YYREEE (reference sequence). V lost 3 bases to trimming and J lost 1 base; unmatched junction nucleotides: 3. CDR3 length: 14 residues. This CDR3 is CASSSTSGSYEQYF. In DNA form, the CDR3 reads TGTGCCAGCAGCTCTACTAGCGGTTCCTACGAGCAGTACTTC.

Only one count was recorded for this clone. The chain carries TRBV29-1 and TRBJ1-5, with D possibly matching TRBD1 (5 bases). CDR1 is SQVTM and CDR2 is ANQGSEA in the germline V gene. The CDR3 has 13 amino acids. The V gene lost 3 bases and the J gene lost 0 bases, with 6 bases spanning the gap. The CDR3, as DNA: TGCAGCGTTGAGACAGATAGCAATCAGCCCCAGCATTTT. Its protein is CSVETDSNQPQHF.

This chain links TRBV11-3 with TRBJ2-7; the D call may be TRBD1 or TRBD2 (6 bases each). CDR1 is SGHNT, CDR2 YENEEA, per germline. The CDR3 is 15 amino acids. V was cut by 5 bases and J by 6 bases, with 20 bases left in between. CDR3 bases: TGTGCCAGCAGCCCTTACGGGGGACACCTCGCCGAGCAGTACTTC. Its protein product is CASSPYGGHLAEQYF.

V is TRBV5-1 and J is TRBJ1-5, with a tentative D call TRBD1 (5 bases). The germline CDR1 and CDR2 sequences are SGHRS and YFSETQ. The CDR3 contains 15 residues. With 1 base removed from V and 4 bases from J, the gap between germline ends came to 12 bases. CDR3 region: CASSLRAGPNQPQHF. CDR3 coding DNA: TGCGCCAGCAGCTTGCGGGCAGGGCCTAATCAGCCCCAGCATTTT.

The genes are TRBV6-5 and TRBJ2-7; D not certain. V lost 1 base and J lost 5, with 12 bases in between. The CDR3 totals 14 residues. The germline gives CDR1 MNHEY, CDR2 SVGAGI. The CDR3 DNA sequence: TGTGCCAGCAGTTACTTAGATCGGCGACACGAGCAGTACTTC. Its protein is CASSYLDRRHEQYF.

The genes are TRBV11-2 and TRBJ2-7, with D unresolved. The ends were cut back, 3 bases at V and 0 bases at J, with 12 bases in the middle. The germline CDR1 and CDR2 sequences are SGHAT and FQNNGV. CDR3 length: 15 amino acids. CDR3 loop: CASSFGSGSSYEQYF. The CDR3 DNA reads TGTGCCAGCAGCTTTGGGTCTGGCAGCTCCTACGAGCAGTACTTC. Full variable domain (missing parts from reference TRBV11-2 and TRBJ2-7): EAGVAQSPRYKIIEKRQSVAFWCNPISGHATLYWYQQILGQGPKLLIQFQNNGVVDDSQLPKDRFSAERLKGVDSTLKIQPAKLEDSAVYLCASSFGSGSSYEQYFGPGTRLTVT.

The rearrangement joins TRBV28 to TRBJ2-7; possibly TRBD2 for D (5 bases). Germline-derived CDR1 and CDR2 are MDHEN and SYDVKM. CDR3 length: 14 residues. The ends were cut back, 6 bases at V and 0 bases at J, with 12 bases in the middle. CDR3 bases: TGTGCCAGCAGCCCGAGCGGAAGCTCCTACGAGCAGTACTTC. Protein sequence: CASSPSGSSYEQYF. Full variable domain (missing parts from reference TRBV28 and TRBJ2-7): DVKVTQSSRYLVKRTGEKVFLECVQDMDHENMFWYRQDPGLGLRLIYFSYDVKMKEKGDIPEGYSVSREKKERFSLILESASTNQTSMYLCASSPSGSSYEQYFGPGTRLTVT.

This chain uses TRBV6-1 with TRBJ2-4, with D possibly matching TRBD2 (7 bases). The germline gives CDR1 MNHNS, CDR2 SASEGT. Trimming removed 3 bases at V and 5 bases at J, with 14 bases between. This CDR3 comprises 15 residues. The CDR3: CASSDVRGGQNIQYF. The CDR3 nucleotides are TGTGCCAGCAGTGACGTGAGGGGGGGTCAAAACATTCAGTACTTC.

The chain recombines TRBV5-3 with TRBJ1-3; D might be TRBD1 (5 bases). TRBV5-3 is known as an ORF, though its function is uncertain. Trimming removed 7 bases from V and 1 base from J, with 12 bases in between. The CDR3 runs to 14 residues. This CDR3 reads CARARGYSGNTIYF. The CDR3 bases are TGTGCCAGAGCTAGGGGCTATTCTGGAAACACCATATATTTT.

The gene calls are TRBV7-8 and TRBJ2-2; the match to TRBD2 covers 7 bases. Germline values: CDR1 SGHVS, CDR2 FQNEAQ. The CDR3 consists of 17 residues. J gave up 4 bases and V 3 bases, and 11 bases lay outside the gene matches. CDR3 amino acids: CASSLGGLAAFTGELFF. CDR3 DNA sequence: TGTGCCAGCAGCTTGGGTGGGCTAGCGGCTTTCACCGGGGAGCTGTTTTTT.

The chain carries TRBV4-1 and TRBJ2-1; 7 bases align to TRBD1. J was trimmed by 6 bases and V by 5 bases; bases with no gene match: 13. The germline V gene encodes CDR1 MGHRA and CDR2 YSYEKL. The CDR3 is made up of 16 amino acids. The CDR3 region has the DNA TGCGCCAGCAGCTTACGGACAGGAAGTTATGGCAATGAGCAGTTCTTC. As protein: CASSLRTGSYGNEQFF.

The rearrangement joins TRBV7-9 to TRBJ2-1, with D maybe TRBD1 (6 bases). This CDR3 spans 16 amino acids. V was pared by 4 bases and J by 1 base, with 14 bases between. Germline CDR1 is SEHNR and CDR2 is FQNEAQ (reference sequence). This CDR3 reads CASSSSQGTSYNEQFF. The CDR3, as DNA: TGTGCCAGCAGCTCCTCGCAGGGGACGTCCTACAATGAGCAGTTCTTC.

On this clone: Other DNA sequences in this sample translate to the same CDR3. J is TRBJ2-7 and V is TRBV27; 7 bases agree with TRBD1. There are 14 residues in the CDR3. The J segment lost 0 bases and the V segment lost 3 bases, leaving 2 bases of the junction unmatched. Germline V gives CDR1 MNHEY, CDR2 SMNVEV (reference sequence). CDR3 protein: CASSFRDSSYEQYF. The CDR3, as DNA: TGTGCCAGCAGTTTCCGGGACAGCTCCTACGAGCAGTACTTC.

In the case of this clone: This sample includes further DNA sequences coding for the same CDR3. This chain connects TRBV4-1 to TRBJ2-5, with D uncertain. The CDR3 totals 14 residues. The V end was cut by 0 bases, the J end by 3 bases, with 8 bases between. The germline V gene encodes CDR1 MGHRA and CDR2 YSYEKL. In DNA, the CDR3 is TGCGCCAGCAGCCAAGATCCCGGCGAAGAGACCCAGTACTTC. Translating it yields CASSQDPGEETQYF.